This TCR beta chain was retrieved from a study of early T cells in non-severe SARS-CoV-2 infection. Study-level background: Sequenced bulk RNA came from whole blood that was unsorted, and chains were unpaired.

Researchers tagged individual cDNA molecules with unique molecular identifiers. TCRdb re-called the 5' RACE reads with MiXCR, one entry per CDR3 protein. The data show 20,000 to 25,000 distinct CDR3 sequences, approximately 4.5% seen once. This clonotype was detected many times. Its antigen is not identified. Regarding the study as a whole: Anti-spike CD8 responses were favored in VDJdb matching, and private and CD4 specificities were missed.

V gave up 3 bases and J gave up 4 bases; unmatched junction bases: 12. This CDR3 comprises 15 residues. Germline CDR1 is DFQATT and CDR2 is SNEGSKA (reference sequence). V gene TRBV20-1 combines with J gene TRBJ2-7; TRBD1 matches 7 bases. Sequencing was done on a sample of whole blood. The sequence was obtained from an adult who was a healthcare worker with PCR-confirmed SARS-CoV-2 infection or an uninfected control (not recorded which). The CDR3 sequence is CSASLSVFRGYEQYF. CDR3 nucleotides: TGCAGTGCTAGTCTCTCCGTCTTCAGGGGGTACGAGCAGTACTTC.